This T cell receptor beta chain was identified in a study of OX40 agonist ivuxolimab in advanced cancers. Study details: A partial response was reached by three patients: one with hepatocellular carcinoma and two with cutaneous melanoma.

Sequencing was performed with immunoSEQ multiplex PCR; in TCRdb, only in-frame clones are kept and a portion is missing. The sample has tens of thousands of clones; approximately 90% are singletons. As for this clone: Its cognate antigen is unknown.

Germline loops: CDR1 MNHEY, CDR2 SMNVEV (reference sequence). The ends were cut back, 8 bases at V and 2 bases at J, with 13 bases in the middle. The CDR3 is 14 residues long. Study findings and constraints: CD4+ and CD8+ T cells in blood underwent clonal expansion by week 6 at 0.1 to 3.0 mg/kg.

Sequences were derived from CD4+ or CD8+ T cells sorted from blood, sampled in a trial of the OX40 agonist ivuxolimab. The V call is TRBV27, the J call TRBJ2-1, with D perhaps matching TRBD1 or TRBD2 (6 bases each). The receptor was isolated from an adult with an advanced solid tumor such as melanoma, head and neck, liver or kidney cancer. CDR3 sequence: CASGGGLAYNEQFF. CDR3 coding DNA: TGTGCCAGCGGAGGGGGGCTAGCCTACAATGAGCAGTTCTTC.